This entry lists 20 T cell receptor beta chains sequenced from one sample in a study of T cells in Graves' hyperthyroidism and ophthalmopathy. Researchers took RNA transcripts and amplified the TCR beta CDR3 regions from them. HTBI primers were the set used in a first-round RT-PCR of the TCR CDR3. From the multiplex PCR reads, TCRdb called clonotypes with MiXCR, one entry per CDR3 protein. The sample shows fewer than 650,000 distinct CDR3 sequences, roughly 15% of them seen only once. The specimen sequenced was blood. Every receptor here comes from a woman aged 35 to 49 with Graves' hyperthyroidism.

This clonotype showed up many times. The chain links TRBV12-5 to TRBJ2-3; TRBD2 matches at 12 bases. Germline trimming cut 5 bases from V and 0 bases from J; bases unmatched to any gene: 3. This CDR3 is 16 amino acids long. Germline V gene sequence: CDR1 LGHNT, CDR2 FRNRAP. CDR3 sequence reads: CASGPGTSGSTDTQYF. The DNA for the CDR3 is TGTGCTAGTGGTCCCGGGACTAGCGGGAGCACAGATACGCAGTATTTT.

This clonotype was detected ten times or more. The V and J genes are TRBV2 and TRBJ1-5; TRBD1 agrees at 9 bases. V lost 3 bases, J lost 6 bases, and 12 bases stayed unmatched. The CDR3 spans 17 residues. The V gene's germline CDR1 is SNHLY and CDR2 FYNNEI. The CDR3 DNA reads TGTGCCAGCAGTGAGCTACCTACCGGGACAGGGTCTCAGCCCCAGCATTTT. As protein: CASSELPTGTGSQPQHF.

Ten or more counts support this clonotype. The chain is built from TRBV12-3 or TRBV12-4 and TRBJ2-7; maybe TRBD2 (5 bases). The CDR3 length is 13 residues. V gave up 5 bases and J gave up 6 bases, with 14 bases separating them. The CDR3 loop is CASSSGLPGEQYF. The CDR3 DNA sequence: TGTGCCAGCAGTAGCGGACTGCCGGGCGAGCAGTACTTC.

The J gene is TRBJ1-2, the V gene TRBV3-1, with D unclear. The CDR3 runs to 15 residues. Germline CDR1 reads LGHDT; CDR2 reads YNNKEL (reference sequence). The ends were cut back, 0 bases at V and 7 bases at J, with 15 bases in the middle. In DNA form, the CDR3 reads TGTGCCAGCAGCCAAGAAGGTAGCCCAATAAGTGGCTACACCTTC. The encoded protein is CASSQEGSPISGYTF.

This clonotype was seen many times. The chain uses TRBV6-1 and TRBJ2-7; D call uncertain. The CDR3 is 14 amino acids. Trimming cost V 8 bases and J 1 base, with 15 bases left between them. Looked up from germline, CDR1 is MNHNS and CDR2 is SASEGT. CDR3 sequence (DNA): TGTGCCAGCTCTGCGGAAGAGAGTTCCTACGAGCAGTACTTC. It is translated as CASSAEESSYEQYF.

This clonotype was seen repeatedly, ten times or more. The J gene is TRBJ1-3, the V gene TRBV12-3 or TRBV12-4; 9 nucleotides line up with TRBD1. The CDR3 totals 18 residues. The J segment lost 5 bases and the V segment lost 3 bases, leaving 14 bases of the junction unmatched. Here the CDR3 reads CASSFDLGTGSFRNTIYF. Written as DNA, the CDR3 is TGTGCCAGCAGTTTTGACCTGGGGACAGGGTCGTTCAGAAACACCATATATTTT.

Many counts were recorded for this clonotype. The V gene is TRBV28, the J gene TRBJ2-1, with a tentative D call TRBD1 (5 bases). V gave up 4 bases and J gave up 4 bases, with 8 bases separating them. The germline CDR1 and CDR2 sequences are MDHEN and SYDVKM. The CDR3 sequence is 13 residues long. CDR3 loop: CASSSTAYNEQFF. The CDR3 coding sequence is TGTGCCAGCAGTTCGACAGCGTACAATGAGCAGTTCTTC.

This clonotype was seen repeatedly, ten times or more. The chain carries TRBV28 and TRBJ1-4; D is unresolved. This CDR3 contains 16 residues. Germline loops: CDR1 MDHEN, CDR2 SYDVKM. Between the trimmed V and J ends, which lost 5 bases and 3 bases, there was a span of 16 bases. CDR3 region: CASSPGLPGPNEKLFF. The CDR3 DNA sequence: TGTGCCAGCAGTCCAGGACTCCCTGGGCCTAATGAAAAACTGTTTTTT.

This clonotype came up many times. The chain couples TRBV5-5 to TRBJ2-1, with 14 nucleotides matching TRBD2. The CDR3 runs 18 residues. The trim removed 2 bases at V and 3 bases at J, leaving 7 bases unmatched. From germline, CDR1 is SGHKS and CDR2 YYEKEE (reference sequence). The CDR3 protein is CASSFGTSGSLYYNEQFF. CDR3 DNA: TGTGCCAGCAGCTTCGGGACTAGCGGGAGCCTCTACTACAATGAGCAGTTCTTC. Full variable domain (missing parts from reference TRBV5-5 and TRBJ2-1): DAGVTQSPTHLIKTRGQQVTLRCSPISGHKSVSWYQQVLGQGPQFIFQYYEKEERGRGNFPDRFSARQFPNYSSELNVNALLLGDSALYLCASSFGTSGSLYYNEQFFGPGTRLTVL.

The sample holds many counts of this clonotype. The rearrangement uses TRBV6-5 and TRBJ2-2, with D tentatively TRBD1 (6 bases). The CDR3 runs to 15 residues. The V and J ends lost 2 bases and 7 bases respectively, with 14 bases between them. Germline loops: CDR1 MNHEY, CDR2 SVGAGI. Here the CDR3 DNA reads TGTGCCAGCAGTTACAGCGGACAGTTCAACGGGGAGCTGTTTTTT. Translating it yields CASSYSGQFNGELFF.

This clonotype occurred many times. The rearrangement links TRBV10-3 to TRBJ2-7, with TRBD1 as a possible D gene (5 bases). The CDR3 loop spans 13 amino acids. From germline, CDR1 is ENHRY and CDR2 SYGVKD. V shed 4 bases and J shed 2 bases, with 9 bases lying between them. The CDR3 DNA reads as TGTGCCATCAGTGTTCCAGGGACCTACGAGCAGTACTTC. It is translated as CAISVPGTYEQYF.

Ten or more counts support this clonotype. The J gene is TRBJ2-3, the V gene TRBV7-8; weak D call: TRBD1 (5 bases). The CDR3 loop spans 15 amino acids. V shed 6 bases and J shed 0 bases, with 13 bases lying between them. Germline assignment: CDR1 SGHVS and CDR2 FQNEAQ. CDR3 loop: CASSLQVASTDTQYF. The CDR3, as DNA: TGTGCCAGCAGTCTACAGGTGGCTAGCACAGATACGCAGTATTTT.

The chain couples TRBV29-1 to TRBJ1-5, with D possibly TRBD1 on 5 matching bases. V lost 4 bases and J 2 bases, leaving 15 bases between the germline ends. Germline V lookup: CDR1 SQVTM, CDR2 ANQGSEA. This CDR3 contains 15 residues. The CDR3 DNA follows: TGCAGCGTTGTCATCCAGGGTGGACGCAATCAGCCCCAGCATTTT. Amino acids: CSVVIQGGRNQPQHF.

This clonotype has at least ten counts. CDR3 loop: CAISRLAGDHEQFF. The CDR3 region has the DNA TGTGCCATCAGCCGACTAGCGGGAGACCATGAGCAGTTCTTC. This chain uses TRBV10-3 with TRBJ2-1; 12 nucleotides line up with TRBD2. V trimming: 6 bases; J trimming: 8 bases; junction bases outside the gene matches: 5. The CDR3 runs 14 residues. Germline CDR1 is ENHRY and CDR2 is SYGVKD.

This chain links TRBV5-4 with TRBJ2-1; D gene uncertain. The CDR3 consists of 13 residues. CDR1 and CDR2 from the germline V gene are SGHNT and YYREEE (reference sequence). V lost 2 bases, J lost 9 bases, and 12 bases lay in between. This CDR3 reads CASSFPGSSEQFF. DNA of the CDR3: TGTGCCAGCAGCTTTCCGGGTTCCAGTGAGCAGTTCTTC.

This clonotype appeared many times. The J gene is TRBJ1-1, the V gene TRBV30, with a weak D call TRBD1 (5 bases). Trimming took off 5 bases at V and 4 bases at J, with 14 bases between the two ends. The CDR3 totals 13 residues. CDR1 is GTSNPN and CDR2 is SVGIG in the germline V gene (reference sequence). DNA of the CDR3: TGTGCCTGGGGGGGGGGGGAGGCCACTGAAGCTTTCTTT. Amino acid sequence: CAWGGGEATEAFF.

The CDR3 DNA sequence: TGTGCCAGCAGTTTTGAACAGGGTACAGGTGAAAAACTGTTTTTT. Translating gives CASSFEQGTGEKLFF. The chain carries TRBV28 and TRBJ1-4, with D tentatively TRBD1 (6 bases). V was clipped by 3 bases and J by 7 bases, with 15 bases between them. Germline lookup yields CDR1 MDHEN and CDR2 SYDVKM. The CDR3 runs to 15 residues. Variable domain in full (rest from reference TRBV28 and TRBJ1-4): DVKVTQSSRYLVKRTGEKVFLECVQDMDHENMFWYRQDPGLGLRLIYFSYDVKMKEKGDIPEGYSVSREKKERFSLILESASTNQTSMYLCASSFEQGTGEKLFFGSGTQLSVL.

This clonotype has at least ten counts. This chain links TRBV2 with TRBJ2-7, with 9 bases fitting TRBD1. V lost 8 bases, J lost 4 bases, and 6 bases stayed unmatched. This CDR3 has 13 residues. Looked up from germline, CDR1 is SNHLY and CDR2 is FYNNEI. The CDR3 nucleotides read TGTGCCAGCCGGGACAGGGAGAAGTACGAGCAGTACTTC. As protein: CASRDREKYEQYF.

The chain is built from TRBV7-2 and TRBJ1-6, with TRBD1 as a possible D gene (5 bases). Germline V gene data show CDR1 as SGHTA and CDR2 as FQGNSA. The CDR3 loop spans 15 amino acids. Trimming took 4 bases from V and 7 from J, leaving 14 bases between them. The CDR3 DNA reads as TGTGCCAGCAGCTCAGTGGGACCAGGGAATTCACCCCTCCACTTT. Translating it yields CASSSVGPGNSPLHF. The full variable domain, with the rest looked up from reference TRBV7-2 and TRBJ1-6, is GAGVSQSPSNKVTEKGKDVELRCDPISGHTALYWYRQSLGQGLEFLIYFQGNSAPDKSGLPSDRFSAERTGGSVSTLTIQRTQQEDSAVYLCASSSVGPGNSPLHFGNGTRLTVT.

This chain uses TRBV10-3 with TRBJ2-1, with 12 bases matching TRBD2. The V gene's germline CDR1 is ENHRY and CDR2 SYGVKD. This CDR3 has 14 amino acids. The trim removed 11 bases at V and 2 bases at J, leaving 4 bases unmatched. The CDR3: CAAASGRAYNEQFF. The CDR3 DNA reads TGTGCCGCCGCTAGCGGGAGGGCCTACAATGAGCAGTTCTTC.